Listed below are T cell receptor beta chains from one sample, sequenced in a study of T cells after yellow fever vaccination. Using its own MiXCR run on the 5' RACE reads, TCRdb lists one record per CDR3 protein. This table has 450,000 to 550,000 distinct CDR3 sequences, around a fifth appearing once. Sequencing was performed on PBMCs, taken about 21 days after the first yellow fever vaccination. The receptors were gathered from a man aged 18 to 35 who received the YFV17D yellow fever vaccine. The CDR3 runs from the conserved cysteine through the conserved F or W. A D gene is named only where the DNA matches it firmly. Expanded clones are given a class, and other clones once, few, many or no size at all.

clone_size,cdr3_length,v_call,d_call,j_call,cdr3_aa,cdr3_nt
NA,13,TRBV6-1,NA,TRBJ1-2,CASCLGSGYGYTF,TGTGCCAGCTGCCTCGGGTCGGGCTATGGCTACACCTTC
NA,12,TRBV28,NA,TRBJ1-5,CASSFPGGSQHF,TGTGCCAGCAGTTTTCCCGGAGGGTCCCAGCATTTT
NA,13,TRBV29-1,NA,TRBJ2-3,CSVAGHSTDTQYF,TGCAGCGTTGCGGGACACAGCACAGATACGCAGTATTTT
NA,17,TRBV5-1,NA,TRBJ2-4,CASSLMRRGVAKNIQYF,TGCGCCAGCAGCTTGATGCGGCGGGGAGTAGCCAAAAACATTCAGTACTTC
NA,14,TRBV7-2,NA,TRBJ2-5,CASSSLPGRSAQYF,TGTGCCAGCAGCTCTCTTCCCGGTCGGTCGGCCCAGTACTTC
NA,13,TRBV29-1,NA,TRBJ2-5,CSVEHRARETQYF,TGCAGCGTTGAACATAGGGCGAGGGAGACCCAGTACTTC
NA,15,TRBV24-1,NA,TRBJ2-3,CATSADTGAGDTQYF,TGTGCCACCAGTGCGGACACTGGGGCGGGCGATACGCAGTATTTT
few,13,TRBV5-6,NA,TRBJ1-2,CASSSDSNYGYTF,TGTGCCAGCAGCTCGGACAGTAACTATGGCTACACCTTC
few,13,TRBV7-9,NA,TRBJ1-2,CASIKSGAGGYTF,TGTGCCAGCATTAAAAGCGGGGCGGGTGGCTACACCTTC
NA,15,TRBV12-3/TRBV12-4,TRBD1,TRBJ2-6,CASSPDRAGANVLTF,TGTGCCAGCAGTCCGGACAGGGCAGGGGCCAACGTCCTGACTTTC
NA,16,TRBV7-2,NA,TRBJ1-6,CASTQDPAPMYSPLHF,TGTGCCAGCACGCAGGATCCCGCCCCCATGTATTCACCCCTCCACTTT
NA,13,TRBV7-9,NA,TRBJ1-6,CASSLVQNSPLHF,TGTGCCAGCAGCTTAGTTCAGAATTCACCCCTCCACTTT
NA,15,TRBV9,NA,TRBJ2-5,CASSPSGDSQETQYF,TGTGCCAGCAGCCCCTCGGGGGACTCCCAAGAGACCCAGTACTTC
NA,14,TRBV15,NA,TRBJ2-7,CATSSEGTGYEQYF,TGTGCCACCAGCAGCGAGGGGACGGGATACGAGCAGTACTTC
many,21,TRBV12-3/TRBV12-4,TRBD1,TRBJ1-1,CASSFSYGYWDRGLGNTEAFF,TGTGCCAGCAGTTTTTCGTATGGATATTGGGACAGGGGGCTTGGGAACACTGAAGCTTTCTTT
few,14,TRBV5-1,NA,TRBJ2-7,CASSLDGFSYEQYF,TGCGCCAGCAGCTTGGACGGCTTTTCCTACGAGCAGTACTTC
few,16,TRBV5-4,TRBD2,TRBJ2-2,CASSSGGTSLAGELFF,TGTGCCAGCAGCTCCGGGGGGACTAGCCTTGCCGGGGAGCTGTTTTTT
few,16,TRBV7-9,NA,TRBJ1-6,CASSHPSEGENSPLHF,TGTGCCAGCAGCCACCCATCGGAGGGGGAAAATTCACCCCTCCACTTT
NA,14,TRBV27,NA,TRBJ1-6,CASSAWGLDSPLHF,TGTGCCAGCAGTGCGTGGGGTCTCGATTCACCCCTCCACTTT
NA,13,TRBV6-6,NA,TRBJ1-1,CASSYQGSTEAFF,TGTGCCAGCAGTTACCAGGGTAGCACTGAAGCTTTCTTT
few,13,TRBV7-2,TRBD1,TRBJ2-1,CASRQGGLNEQFF,TGTGCCAGCCGACAGGGGGGCCTCAATGAGCAGTTCTTC
NA,15,TRBV4-3,NA,TRBJ1-4,CASSQGRGGYEKLFF,TGCGCCAGCAGCCAAGGACGCGGGGGGTATGAAAAACTGTTTTTT
NA,15,TRBV7-8,TRBD1,TRBJ2-7,CASSWGQVLFDEQYF,TGTGCCAGCAGCTGGGGACAGGTTCTGTTCGACGAGCAGTACTTC
few,12,TRBV20-1,NA,TRBJ2-1,CSTSGAAGEQFF,TGCAGTACCAGTGGGGCGGCGGGTGAGCAGTTCTTC
NA,14,TRBV20-1,NA,TRBJ2-1,CSASRGLSYNEQFF,TGCAGTGCTAGTCGGGGGTTGTCCTACAATGAGCAGTTCTTC
NA,16,TRBV7-3,NA,TRBJ2-3,CASSLPATGTTDTQYF,TGTGCCAGCAGCCTCCCCGCCACGGGTACCACAGATACGCAGTATTTT
NA,12,TRBV11-2,NA,TRBJ1-4,CASSSLEEKLFF,TGTGCCAGCAGCTCACTGGAGGAGAAACTGTTTTTT
NA,15,TRBV5-4,TRBD1,TRBJ2-1,CASSLRDRGNNEQFF,TGTGCCAGCAGCCTCCGGGACAGGGGGAATAATGAGCAGTTCTTC
few,17,TRBV5-1,NA,TRBJ2-1,CASSKTLPVPLYNEQFF,TGCGCCAGCAGCAAAACACTACCAGTCCCCCTCTACAATGAGCAGTTCTTC
many,16,TRBV12-3/TRBV12-4,TRBD1,TRBJ2-3,CASSSLPGQGKDTQYF,TGTGCCAGCAGTTCCCTACCGGGACAGGGGAAAGATACGCAGTATTTT
NA,15,TRBV23-1,NA,TRBJ1-2,CASSQDGDPNYGYTF,TGCGCCAGCAGCCAAGATGGGGATCCAAACTATGGCTACACCTTC
few,16,TRBV7-2,TRBD1,TRBJ1-2,CASSLVWDRPWSGYTF,TGTGCCAGCAGCTTAGTGTGGGACAGGCCCTGGAGTGGCTACACCTTC
NA,14,TRBV5-6,NA,TRBJ1-4,CASSLGLGNEKLFF,TGTGCCAGCAGCTTGGGGTTGGGGAATGAAAAACTGTTTTTT
NA,11,TRBV12-3/TRBV12-4,NA,TRBJ1-2,CASSLLEGYTF,TGTGCCAGCAGTTTATTGGAGGGCTACACCTTC
NA,14,TRBV7-9,NA,TRBJ1-1,CASSPTISNTEAFF,TGTGCCAGCAGCCCGACAATATCGAACACTGAAGCTTTCTTT
NA,13,TRBV7-3,NA,TRBJ1-2,CASSGPGGAGYTF,TGTGCCAGCAGTGGCCCGGGGGGCGCCGGCTACACCTTC
many,15,TRBV7-9,NA,TRBJ2-1,CASSLGLLLSNEQFF,TGTGCCAGCAGCTTAGGACTTCTTCTAAGCAATGAGCAGTTCTTC
NA,14,TRBV6-1,NA,TRBJ1-5,CASRIVQDNQPQHF,TGTGCCAGCAGAATCGTACAGGACAATCAGCCCCAGCATTTT
NA,12,TRBV5-4,NA,TRBJ1-2,CASSFMGYGYTF,TGTGCCAGCAGCTTTATGGGCTATGGCTACACCTTC
NA,14,TRBV7-9,NA,TRBJ1-5,CASSLLTEHQPQHF,TGTGCCAGCAGCTTATTGACCGAGCATCAGCCCCAGCATTTT
NA,14,TRBV6-5,NA,TRBJ2-1,CASSYRGGWNEQFF,TGTGCCAGCAGTTACAGGGGGGGCTGGAATGAGCAGTTCTTC
many,12,TRBV10-3,NA,TRBJ2-5,CATEGEAETQYF,TGTGCCACCGAAGGTGAAGCAGAGACCCAGTACTTC
few,15,TRBV6-5,TRBD1,TRBJ2-7,CASNRSGTGAREQYF,TGTGCCAGCAACCGATCGGGGACAGGGGCTCGGGAGCAGTACTTC
few,13,TRBV6-6,TRBD1,TRBJ1-4,CASSLQGNGKLFF,TGTGCCAGCAGTTTACAGGGGAACGGAAAACTGTTTTTT
few,13,TRBV6-1,NA,TRBJ1-3,CASSERSGNTIYF,TGTGCCAGCAGTGAAAGATCTGGAAACACCATATATTTT
few,16,TRBV12-3/TRBV12-4,TRBD2,TRBJ2-5,CASSFIAGGLQETQYF,TGTGCCAGCAGTTTCATAGCGGGGGGACTCCAAGAGACCCAGTACTTC
few,12,TRBV18,TRBD1,TRBJ2-1,CATGTGDNEQFF,TGTGCCACCGGGACAGGGGACAATGAGCAGTTCTTC
NA,18,TRBV6-2/TRBV6-3,TRBD1,TRBJ2-6,CASNLQGAPLSGANVLTF,TGTGCCAGCAACTTACAGGGGGCACCACTCTCTGGGGCCAACGTCCTGACTTTC
NA,16,TRBV7-9,NA,TRBJ2-2,CASSLYGTTNTGELFF,TGTGCCAGCAGCTTATACGGGACAACGAACACCGGGGAGCTGTTTTTT
NA,14,TRBV12-3/TRBV12-4,TRBD2,TRBJ2-7,CASSPRNGGNEQYF,TGTGCCAGCAGCCCCAGAAACGGGGGGAACGAGCAGTACTTC
NA,15,TRBV5-4,TRBD2,TRBJ2-1,CASSGLAGHHNEQFF,TGTGCCAGCAGCGGGCTAGCGGGCCACCACAATGAGCAGTTCTTC
NA,14,TRBV20-1,TRBD1,TRBJ2-1,CSASSRDRVNEQFF,TGCAGTGCTAGTTCCCGGGACAGGGTCAATGAGCAGTTCTTC
NA,18,TRBV5-1,NA,TRBJ1-3,CASSLNGPGQSSGNTIYF,TGCGCCAGCAGCCTAAATGGACCGGGACAAAGCTCTGGAAACACCATATATTTT
NA,14,TRBV12-3/TRBV12-4,TRBD1,TRBJ2-7,CASRPGGSSYEQYF,TGTGCCAGCAGGCCAGGGGGCTCGTCCTACGAGCAGTACTTC
few,15,TRBV4-3,TRBD1,TRBJ1-2,CASSPNRQGGYGYTF,TGCGCCAGCAGCCCAAACCGACAGGGAGGGTATGGCTACACCTTC
NA,13,TRBV12-3/TRBV12-4,NA,TRBJ1-2,CASSFGAGYGYTF,TGTGCCAGCAGTTTCGGGGCAGGCTATGGCTACACCTTC
few,18,TRBV3-1,TRBD2,TRBJ2-6,CASISHQAGGLGANVLTF,TGTGCCAGCATTTCCCACCAGGCGGGGGGACTTGGGGCCAACGTCCTGACTTTC
NA,14,TRBV28,TRBD1,TRBJ1-2,CASRRGQGNYGYTF,TGTGCCAGCAGGAGAGGACAGGGTAACTATGGCTACACCTTC
few,15,TRBV5-6,NA,TRBJ2-3,CASSIGRLRTDTQYF,TGTGCCAGCAGCATCGGCAGGTTACGCACAGATACGCAGTATTTT
NA,12,TRBV6-2/TRBV6-3,NA,TRBJ1-6,CASSYSRSALHF,TGTGCCAGCAGTTACTCGAGGTCCGCCCTCCACTTT